This T cell receptor (beta chain) is drawn from a study of blood T cell repertoires in COVID-19. Looking at the study overall: Spain, Italy and the United States supplied samples that represented acute and convalescent COVID-19. PBMCs, B-cell-depleted T cells, or T cells were the source of the cDNA or gDNA that made up the material.

As processed by the authors: Amplification of reference gene primers provided the estimated nucleated cell counts. The method was immunoSEQ multiplex PCR; TCRdb's version includes in-frame clones alone and lacks a portion of them. V, J and clone size derive from that table, while D and trimming were established from the DNA sequence. This sample has about 150,000 clones, with 87% found just once. This clone was seen only once. What was sequenced was peripheral blood. The sequence derives from a man in his fifties or sixties who had recovered from COVID-19.

The chain's CDR3 is CASSYLTGLNYGYTF. The CDR3 coding sequence is TGCGCCAGCAGCTACTTGACAGGGCTCAACTATGGCTACACCTTC. The chain combines TRBV4-1 with TRBJ1-2; 7 bases fit TRBD1. Germline loops: CDR1 MGHRA, CDR2 YSYEKL. This CDR3 has 15 residues. V gave up 5 bases and J gave up 2 bases; unmatched junction bases: 8.